This TCR beta chain is drawn from a study of CD8+ T cells in alopecia areata. Extraction of RNA preceded its reverse transcription into cDNA, which served as the sequencing template. Clones were read by immunoSEQ multiplex PCR, and TCRdb kept only the in-frame ones, dropping some. The sample consists of some 200,000 clones, around 56% of them appearing once. Unmatched junction bases numbered 3, after V lost 2 bases and J lost 4 bases. CDR1 is GTSNPN and CDR2 is SVGIG in the germline V gene (reference sequence). CDR3 length equals 13 residues. Treatment: oral pan-JAK inhibitor, 5-10 mg twice daily. Study-wide results and limits: Sequencing of scalp tissue also captures the resident alphabeta T cells of normal skin. More clonal than normal scalp was lesional scalp, particularly alopecia totalis/universalis.

Regarding this clone: Its antigen remains unknown.

This TCR derives from a human donor with alopecia areata. Sequences were derived from CD4+ T cells sorted from blood, sampled at week 4, from a patient treated with tofacitinib. The rearrangement joins TRBV30 to TRBJ1-1; the match to TRBD1 covers 8 bases. CDR3: CAWSRQGITEAFF. The CDR3 nucleotides are TGTGCCTGGAGTAGACAGGGGATCACTGAAGCTTTCTTT.